Following are 24 T cell receptor beta chains from one sample sequenced in a study of shared clonotypes between healthy human individuals. Measured with immunoSEQ multiplex PCR; TCRdb has only the in-frame clones, and not every one. Of approximately 1,500,000 clones in the sample, roughly 98% were seen once. The sample taken for sequencing was naive CD4+ T cells sorted from blood. The subset: CD45RA+ positively selected. The receptors derive from a young man in good health.

V usage is TRBV19 and J usage is TRBJ1-1; possible D gene TRBD1, 6 bases. The CDR3 spans 13 residues. Germline-derived CDR1 and CDR2 are LNHDA and SQIVND (reference sequence). The ends were cut back, 5 bases at V and 6 bases at J, with 13 bases in the middle. CDR3 nucleotide sequence: TGTGCCAGTAGTCTCCAGGGGATCGCTGAAGCTTTCTTT. Protein sequence: CASSLQGIAEAFF.

This chain uses TRBV5-1 with TRBJ2-7; D is ambiguous. The CDR3 extends over 17 amino acids. CDR1 SGHRS and CDR2 YFSETQ come from the germline V gene. V lost 2 bases and J lost 3, with 21 bases in between. CDR3 amino acids: CASSLTLNYPMDYEQYF. Here the CDR3 DNA reads TGCGCCAGCAGCTTAACTTTGAACTACCCCATGGACTACGAGCAGTACTTC.

In this sample, this clone turned up once. The V call is TRBV18, the J call TRBJ1-2; possible D gene TRBD1, 6 bases. The V gene lost 0 bases and the J gene lost 8 bases, with 25 bases spanning the gap. The CDR3 sequence is 18 residues long. The V gene's germline CDR1 is KGHSH and CDR2 LQKENI. The CDR3 DNA sequence: TGTGCCAGCTCACCACCAGGTATTCGGGGGGGCGCCCAGGGCGGCTACACCTTC. Its translation is CASSPPGIRGGAQGGYTF.

The chain couples TRBV10-2 to TRBJ2-1; D gene uncertain. V was shortened by 6 bases and J by 10 bases, with 13 bases between the two germline ends. CDR1 and CDR2 (germline): WSHSY, SAAADI. The CDR3 has 12 residues. The DNA for the CDR3 is TGCGCCAGCAGGGCCGTAAGGGCAGAGCAGTTCTTC. Translation: CASRAVRAEQFF.

This clone was observed a few times. The genes are TRBV14 and TRBJ2-3; D is possibly TRBD1 (5 bases). Germline values: CDR1 SGHDN, CDR2 FVKESK. V was pared by 0 bases and J by 4 bases, with 14 bases between. There are 16 residues in the CDR3. The CDR3 nucleotides are TGTGCCAGCAGCCAAGATGCTAGGGGAAGCTCAGATACGCAGTATTTT. Amino acid sequence: CASSQDARGSSDTQYF. The whole variable domain, remainder taken from reference TRBV14 and TRBJ2-3, is EAGVTQFPSHSVIEKGQTVTLRCDPISGHDNLYWYRRVMGKEIKFLLHFVKESKQDESGMPNNRFLAERTGGTYSTLKVQPAELEDSGVYFCASSQDARGSSDTQYFGPGTRLTVL.

This chain joins TRBV4-3 and TRBJ1-4; a weak D match, TRBD1 (5 bases). Germline CDR1 LGHNA, CDR2 YSLEER. The CDR3 extends over 13 amino acids. The V end lost 1 base, the J end lost 5 bases, and 5 bases lay between the germline ends. The CDR3 nucleotides are TGCGCCAGCAGCCAAGGGGGGAATGAAAAACTGTTTTTT. The encoded protein is CASSQGGNEKLFF.

J is TRBJ1-2 and V is TRBV14; possibly TRBD1 for D (5 bases). The CDR3 consists of 14 residues. The ends were cut back, 1 base at V and 8 bases at J, with 14 bases in the middle. Germline CDR1 is SGHDN and CDR2 is FVKESK. As DNA, the CDR3 is TGTGCCAGCAGCCAAGCGGAATCAAGGGGAGGCTACACCTTC. Its translation is CASSQAESRGGYTF.

V gene TRBV19 combines with J gene TRBJ2-7; 7 nucleotides agree with TRBD2. CDR1 LNHDA and CDR2 SQIVND come from the germline V gene (reference sequence). V dropped 6 bases and J dropped 3; count of bases not matched to a gene: 8. This CDR3 region has 14 residues. CDR3 loop: CASRREAGVYEQYF. The DNA for the CDR3 is TGTGCCAGTAGAAGGGAGGCGGGAGTCTACGAGCAGTACTTC. Complete variable domain (other parts from reference TRBV19 and TRBJ2-7): DGGITQSPKYLFRKEGQNVTLSCEQNLNHDAMYWYRQDPGQGLRLIYYSQIVNDFQKGDIAEGYSVSREKKESFPLTVTSAQKNPTAFYLCASRREAGVYEQYFGPGTRLTVT.

The chain links TRBV27 to TRBJ2-3; D perhaps matches TRBD2 (5 bases). Looked up from germline, CDR1 is MNHEY and CDR2 is SMNVEV (reference sequence). The CDR3 loop spans 14 amino acids. V lost 5 bases and J 3 bases, leaving 12 bases between the germline ends. The CDR3 nucleotides read TGTGCCAGCAGTCCACCACTAGGGACAGATACGCAGTATTTT. It specifies CASSPPLGTDTQYF.

This chain links TRBV18 with TRBJ2-7; maybe TRBD1 (6 bases). V lost 5 bases, J lost 5 bases, and 13 bases lay in between. Germline CDR1 KGHSH, CDR2 LQKENI. The CDR3 has 13 amino acids. CDR3 in DNA: TGTGCCAGCTCATCCTACAGGGCCCACGAGCAGTACTTC. It encodes CASSSYRAHEQYF.

This clone was detected once. Additional DNA sequences in this sample encode the identical CDR3. The chain carries TRBV28 and TRBJ2-5, with D unresolved. V was pared by 3 bases and J by 4 bases, with 9 bases between. This CDR3 is 13 amino acids long. CDR1 is MDHEN, CDR2 SYDVKM, per germline. The CDR3 loop is CASSFGGRETQYF. CDR3 coding DNA: TGTGCCAGCAGTTTCGGTGGACGAGAGACCCAGTACTTC.

This clone appeared a single time. The chain joins TRBV14 to TRBJ2-7, with D perhaps TRBD2 (5 bases). V dropped 5 bases and J dropped 4 bases, with 18 bases sitting between them. CDR3 length equals 15 residues. In germline, CDR1 is SGHDN, CDR2 FVKESK. CDR3: CASSYTRENSYEQYF. The DNA for the CDR3 is TGTGCCAGCAGCTACACCCGGGAAAACTCGTACGAGCAGTACTTC.

The gene calls are TRBV5-1 and TRBJ2-7; D may be TRBD1 (6 bases). V was trimmed by 1 base and J by 0 bases, leaving 11 bases between them. The CDR3 covers 15 residues. Germline-derived CDR1 and CDR2 are SGHRS and YFSETQ. The CDR3 DNA is TGCGCCAGCAGCTTGTCCGGACAGAGCTCCTACGAGCAGTACTTC. This gives the protein CASSLSGQSSYEQYF.

The V call is TRBV28, the J call TRBJ2-6; TRBD1 aligns across 8 bases. The CDR3 is 17 amino acids. V trimming: 5 bases; J trimming: 0 bases; junction bases outside the gene matches: 6. Germline lookup yields CDR1 MDHEN and CDR2 SYDVKM. The CDR3 sequence is CASSPRTGNSGANVLTF. Written as DNA, the CDR3 is TGTGCCAGCAGTCCGAGGACAGGGAACTCTGGGGCCAACGTCCTGACTTTC.

The rearrangement links TRBV7-6 to TRBJ2-2; perhaps D is TRBD1 or TRBD2 (5 bases each). This CDR3 spans 15 amino acids. V was cut by 1 base and J by 10 bases, with 16 bases left in between. Per the germline V gene, CDR1 is SGHVS and CDR2 is FNYEAQ. Written as DNA, the CDR3 is TGTGCCAGCAGCTTAGGGACACCGGGGCCCCTGGAGCTGTTTTTT. Protein: CASSLGTPGPLELFF.

This CDR3 is CASSPERSWSYEQYF. Here the CDR3 DNA reads TGTGCCAGCTCACCAGAGAGATCCTGGTCCTACGAGCAGTACTTC. V usage is TRBV18 and J usage is TRBJ2-7; D is uncertain. CDR1 and CDR2 (germline): KGHSH, LQKENI. CDR3 size: 15 residues. V was shortened by 2 bases and J by 1 base, with 12 bases between the two germline ends.

J is TRBJ1-2 and V is TRBV5-1; tentatively, D is TRBD1 (5 bases). V lost 4 bases and J lost 7, with 17 bases in between. In germline, CDR1 is SGHRS, CDR2 YFSETQ. This CDR3 is built from 14 residues. As DNA, the CDR3 is TGCGCCAGCAGCGAGAGCCAGGGCCAGGGTGGCTACACCTTC. It translates to CASSESQGQGGYTF.

This clone was found once. The V and J genes are TRBV6-1 and TRBJ2-7; D not certain. The CDR3 has 14 amino acids. CDR1 is MNHNS and CDR2 is SASEGT in the germline V gene. The V and J ends lost 2 bases and 0 bases respectively, with 8 bases between them. The CDR3 loop reads CASSEPRDSYEQYF. Here the CDR3 DNA reads TGTGCCAGCAGTGAACCTAGGGACTCCTACGAGCAGTACTTC.

This rearrangement joins TRBV6-1 to TRBJ2-6; no clear D gene. The V end was cut by 1 base, the J end by 0 bases, with 4 bases between. This CDR3 has 15 amino acids. Germline CDR1 is MNHNS and CDR2 is SASEGT. The CDR3 bases are TGTGCCAGCAGTGAAGGGGCCTCTGGGGCCAACGTCCTGACTTTC. Residues: CASSEGASGANVLTF.

In DNA, the CDR3 is TGTGCCAGCAGCTTGACTAGGCAAACCGGGGAGCTGTTTTTT. It is translated as CASSLTRQTGELFF. This chain connects TRBV7-3 to TRBJ2-2, with D possibly matching TRBD2 (6 bases). Germline CDR1 and CDR2: SGHTA and FQGTGA. Trimming took 3 bases from V and 5 from J, leaving 10 bases between them. CDR3 size: 14 residues.

This chain connects TRBV6-6 to TRBJ2-7, with 9 bases lining up with TRBD2. Germline loops: CDR1 MNHNY, CDR2 SVGAGI (reference sequence). Losses at the gene ends were 4 bases for V and 5 bases for J; bases not matched to a gene: 9. There are 15 residues in the CDR3. CDR3 bases: TGTGCCAGCAGTTCCTTAGCGGGAGAGATGCACGAGCAGTACTTC. As protein: CASSSLAGEMHEQYF.

The V call is TRBV5-1, the J call TRBJ2-1; 14 bases align to TRBD2. Germline V gene data show CDR1 as SGHRS and CDR2 as YFSETQ. The CDR3 is made up of 19 amino acids. Unmatched junction bases numbered 9, after V lost 2 bases and J lost 2 bases. CDR3 DNA: TGCGCCAGCAGCTTACCGACCGGGACTAGCGGGAGTGCCTACAATGAGCAGTTCTTC. It encodes CASSLPTGTSGSAYNEQFF.

Comment on this clone: Other DNA sequences in this sample translate to the same CDR3. The chain carries TRBV19 and TRBJ1-5; 7 positions agree with TRBD1. The germline V gene has CDR1 LNHDA and CDR2 SQIVND (reference sequence). This CDR3 spans 13 amino acids. V dropped 4 bases and J dropped 7; count of bases not matched to a gene: 4. CDR3 DNA: TGTGCCAGTAGTAGAGACAGGGACCAGCCCCAGCATTTT. It yields the protein CASSRDRDQPQHF.

The CDR3 is CASSATGKLSGANVLTF. CDR3 nucleotide sequence: TGTGCCAGCAGCGCGACAGGGAAATTGTCTGGGGCCAACGTCCTGACTTTC. The chain recombines TRBV9 with TRBJ2-6; 7 bases fit TRBD1. The trim removed 3 bases at V and 1 base at J, leaving 7 bases unmatched. The germline gives CDR1 SGDLS, CDR2 YYNGEE. This CDR3 spans 17 amino acids. Complete variable domain (other parts from reference TRBV9 and TRBJ2-6): DSGVTQTPKHLITATGQRVTLRCSPRSGDLSVYWYQQSLDQGLQFLIQYYNGEERAKGNILERFSAQQFPDLHSELNLSSLELGDSALYFCASSATGKLSGANVLTFGAGSRLTVL.